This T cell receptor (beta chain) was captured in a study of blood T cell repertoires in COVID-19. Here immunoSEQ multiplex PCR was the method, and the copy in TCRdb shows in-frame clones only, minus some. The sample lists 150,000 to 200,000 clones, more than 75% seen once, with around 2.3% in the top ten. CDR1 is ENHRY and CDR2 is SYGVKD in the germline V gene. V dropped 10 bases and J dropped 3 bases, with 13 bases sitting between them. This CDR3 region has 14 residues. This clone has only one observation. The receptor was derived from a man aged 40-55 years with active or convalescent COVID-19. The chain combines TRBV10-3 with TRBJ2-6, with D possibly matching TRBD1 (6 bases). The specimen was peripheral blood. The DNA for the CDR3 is TGTGCCAGCGAACAGGGTTATGGGGCCAACGTCCTGACTTTC. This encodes CASEQGYGANVLTF.